These T cell receptor beta chains were read from a single sample in a study of OX40 agonist ivuxolimab in advanced cancers. Assay used: immunoSEQ multiplex PCR; TCRdb lists only in-frame clones, some missing. The table records approximately 52,000 clones, 83% of them present only once. The sample here was CD4+ or CD8+ T cells sorted from blood, taken in a trial of the OX40 agonist ivuxolimab. Every receptor here comes from an adult with an advanced solid tumor such as melanoma, head and neck, liver or kidney cancer. Both conserved end residues are part of each CDR3.

j_call cdr3_length v_call cdr3_aa
TRBJ1-1 13 TRBV19 CASSIGQNTEAFF
TRBJ1-3 14 TRBV9 CASSSTVPPGTIYF
TRBJ1-2 15 TRBV30 CAWSPSRGTLYGYTF
TRBJ2-1 11 TRBV20-1 CSADRGNEQFF
TRBJ1-4 15 TRBV6-1 CASRAAPSEYEKLFF
TRBJ1-4 16 TRBV5-4 CASSIQVEGAGEKLFF
TRBJ2-3 12 TRBV6-6 CASGGSTDTQYF
TRBJ2-5 12 TRBV29-1 CSVGGQGETQYF
TRBJ2-2 14 TRBV7-3 CASSRDRVGGELFF
TRBJ1-1 15 TRBV30 CAWSVGQGRNTEAFF
TRBJ1-5 14 TRBV18 CASSPFEGNQPQHF
TRBJ1-2 15 TRBV2 CASSGDGGHIRGYTF
TRBJ1-2 15 TRBV7-9 CASSSSTGLVYGYTF
TRBJ2-2 13 TRBV7-7 CASSLRNTGELFF
TRBJ1-4 15 TRBV9 CASSVEAGRDEKLFF
TRBJ2-2 14 TRBV5-4 CASRGRQGSGELFF
TRBJ1-5 13 TRBV19 CASSSWSYQPQHF
TRBJ2-5 15 TRBV7-9 CASSLKWAVQETQYF
TRBJ1-1 13 TRBV11-2 CATGAALGAEAFF
TRBJ1-1 14 TRBV7-2 CASSFVRWGTEAFF
TRBJ1-1 15 TRBV6-5 CASSYSPGLNTEAFF
TRBJ1-2 18 TRBV2 CASTFLTGGASPPYGYTF
TRBJ1-2 13 TRBV7-9 CASSFLTGSGYTF
TRBJ2-7 14 TRBV11-1 CASSFRQDAYEQYF
TRBJ2-1 13 TRBV19 CASRPTVYNEQFF
TRBJ2-5 16 TRBV7-8 CASSHRGTSRSRTQYF
TRBJ1-6 15 TRBV6-4 CASKPQGVDNSPLHF
TRBJ1-2 15 TRBV4-1 CASSQNTGYPRGYTF
TRBJ1-2 16 TRBV19 CASSRSGTVTNYGYTF
TRBJ1-2 11 TRBV20-1 CSARQDYGYTF
TRBJ1-5 16 TRBV30 CAWSPPWGVGNQPQHF
NA 15 TRBV6-5 CASRDRGYFTYEQYF
TRBJ1-5 15 TRBV4-2 CASSQDLGLYQPQHF
TRBJ1-1 13 TRBV7-2 CASSLVGWTEAFF
TRBJ2-2 19 TRBV7-9 CASSQVWGQGAIDTGELFF
TRBJ2-7 15 TRBV4-1 CASSDRDRALYEQYF
TRBJ2-5 14 TRBV5-4 CASSLSRAQETQYF
TRBJ1-4 15 TRBV4-2 CASSQDGGGGEKLFF
TRBJ1-2 12 TRBV30 CAWSRTDRFYTF
TRBJ2-7 11 TRBV2 CASSRGYEQYF
TRBJ1-4 15 TRBV5-1 CASSLEQGQGEKLFF
TRBJ2-5 15 TRBV15 CATSRGDGSQETQYF
TRBJ1-4 15 TRBV6-5 CASKPQTRVLEKLFF
TRBJ1-1 16 TRBV19 CASSIDWGVVNTEAFF
TRBJ2-3 16 TRBV27 CASSLKGGTTTDTQYF
TRBJ2-3 12 TRBV29-1 CSVEPSTDTQYF
TRBJ2-3 13 TRBV7-2 CASSLPSTDTQYF
TRBJ2-5 14 TRBV5-1 CASSSGRTQETQYF
TRBJ2-7 13 TRBV19 CASSTGTSYEQYF
TRBJ2-7 16 TRBV4-3 CASSQEIAGDRHEQYF
TRBJ2-5 15 TRBV15 CATSRDPGLQETQYF
TRBJ1-6 14 TRBV5-1 CASRTGEQYSPLHF
TRBJ2-7 17 TRBV5-1 CASSLRTKGVSGYEQYF
TRBJ1-1 14 TRBV18 CASSPGTPNTEAFF
TRBJ2-3 13 TRBV5-1 CASSWRGTDTQYF